These 30 T cell receptor beta chains originate from one sample sequenced in a study of blood T cell dynamics during melanoma immunotherapy. The time point: week 3, after first cycle of checkpoint inhibitor. Method: immunoSEQ multiplex PCR; TCRdb's copy keeps in-frame clones and lacks some. The table shows 15,000 or so clones, with 94% occurring only once. The source material was effector memory CD8+ T cells from blood, sampled from a patient treated with checkpoint blockade. Receptor source: a human donor with melanoma.

CDR3 sequence (DNA): TGTGCCAGCAGCGCTAGCGCCCGGGATACGCAGTATTTT. It translates to CASSASARDTQYF. The chain has TRBV9 and TRBJ2-3, with D maybe TRBD2 (6 bases). Germline CDR1 SGDLS, CDR2 YYNGEE. The V and J ends lost 3 bases and 6 bases respectively, with 11 bases between them. The CDR3 is 13 amino acids.

The rearrangement links TRBV27 to TRBJ1-1, with 9 positions matching TRBD1. Unmatched junction bases numbered 3, after V lost 2 bases and J lost 8 bases. This CDR3 has 13 residues. Germline V gene sequence: CDR1 MNHEY, CDR2 SMNVEV (reference sequence). As DNA, the CDR3 is TGTGCCAGCAGTTTACCTGGGACAGGGGAAGCTTTCTTT. It yields the protein CASSLPGTGEAFF.

J is TRBJ2-1 and V is TRBV9; 7 bases line up with TRBD2. CDR3 size: 14 residues. Germline lookup yields CDR1 SGDLS and CDR2 YYNGEE. Trimming removed 0 bases from V and 8 bases from J; junction bases left unmatched: 5. The CDR3 DNA reads TGTGCCAGCAGCGTAGAAAAGGGGAGGGATGAGCAGTTCTTC. This gives the protein CASSVEKGRDEQFF.

The rearrangement joins TRBV27 to TRBJ2-3; 10 positions agree with TRBD2. The CDR3 has 17 residues. Per germline, CDR1 MNHEY and CDR2 SMNVEV (reference sequence). V trimming: 8 bases; J trimming: 0 bases; junction bases outside the gene matches: 11. The CDR3 loop is CASGGTSVATSTDTQYF. In DNA form, the CDR3 reads TGTGCCAGCGGTGGGACTAGCGTGGCGACTAGCACAGATACGCAGTATTTT.

The chain employs TRBV7-6 and TRBJ2-5; either TRBD1 or TRBD2 may fit D (5 bases each). The ends were cut back, 5 bases at V and 5 bases at J, with 12 bases in the middle. The CDR3 has 13 residues. CDR1 SGHVS and CDR2 FNYEAQ come from the germline V gene. The CDR3 DNA follows: TGTGCCAGCAGCCCCCAGGGCGGGGAGACCCAGTACTTC. It is translated as CASSPQGGETQYF.

The chain combines TRBV19 with TRBJ2-7; 12 bases match TRBD1. This CDR3 has 14 amino acids. Looked up from germline, CDR1 is LNHDA and CDR2 is SQIVND (reference sequence). With V trimmed by 10 bases and J by 5 bases, 9 bases remained unmatched. The CDR3 here is CATGTGGKTHEQYF. The CDR3 DNA sequence: TGTGCCACCGGGACAGGGGGCAAAACCCACGAGCAGTACTTC.

The rearrangement joins TRBV7-3 to TRBJ2-7, with 7 bases that match TRBD1. Germline trimming cut 5 bases from V and 6 bases from J; bases unmatched to any gene: 7. The CDR3 spans 13 residues. Germline CDR1 reads SGHTA; CDR2 reads FQGTGA. As DNA, the CDR3 is TGTGCCAGCAGCACCCAGACAGGGACCGAGCAGTACTTC. As protein: CASSTQTGTEQYF.

In its sample, this clone was seen a few times. The CDR3 here is CASSLSQGAAYEQYF. The CDR3 nucleotides are TGTGCCAGCAGTTTATCGCAGGGGGCCGCCTACGAGCAGTACTTC. This chain uses TRBV27 with TRBJ2-7; 8 bases map to TRBD1. Germline trimming cut 0 bases from V and 2 bases from J; bases unmatched to any gene: 3. Germline CDR1 reads MNHEY; CDR2 reads SMNVEV (reference sequence). This CDR3 contains 15 residues.

The chain has TRBV27 and TRBJ2-2; the match to TRBD1 covers 10 bases. The V gene's germline CDR1 is MNHEY and CDR2 SMNVEV (reference sequence). The V segment lost 5 bases and the J segment 5 bases; nucleotides outside the gene matches: 5. The CDR3 is made up of 15 amino acids. CDR3: CASSAGTGVTGELFF. CDR3 DNA sequence: TGTGCCAGCAGTGCCGGGACAGGGGTTACCGGGGAGCTGTTTTTT.

In DNA form, the CDR3 reads TGCGCCAGCAGCCCCGGGCCCCAGATTGAAGCTTTCTTT. Translation gives CASSPGPQIEAFF. The rearrangement joins TRBV5-1 to TRBJ1-1, with D unclear. Germline V gene data show CDR1 as SGHRS and CDR2 as YFSETQ. V lost 4 bases and J 7 bases, leaving 14 bases between the germline ends. CDR3 length: 13 residues.

The chain couples TRBV19 to TRBJ1-1, with D unresolved. The CDR3 spans 16 residues. CDR1 is LNHDA, CDR2 SQIVND, per germline (reference sequence). Trimming left V 7 bases short and J 0 bases short, with 18 bases between. This chain's CDR3 is CASIHVSLGVNTEAFF. In DNA form, the CDR3 reads TGTGCCAGTATCCATGTCTCTCTCGGGGTGAACACTGAAGCTTTCTTT.

The chain links TRBV2 to TRBJ1-2; 7 nucleotides agree with TRBD1. This CDR3 spans 15 amino acids. J lost 2 bases, V lost 8 bases, and 11 bases had no gene match. CDR1 is SNHLY and CDR2 is FYNNEI in the germline V gene. The CDR3 nucleotides read TGTGCCAGCTACGGACCGGGACAGCGGAACTATGGCTACACCTTC. Protein product: CASYGPGQRNYGYTF.

This chain connects TRBV10-2 to TRBJ1-4, with D maybe TRBD1 (6 bases). Deletions cut 3 bases from V and 6 bases from J, with 11 bases between. The CDR3 totals 14 residues. Germline CDR1 is WSHSY and CDR2 is SAAADI. In DNA, the CDR3 is TGCGCCAGCAGTGAAGGGGGGGGAGATGAAAAACTGTTTTTT. Amino acids: CASSEGGGDEKLFF.

The V call is TRBV4-1, the J call TRBJ2-1; a possible D gene is TRBD1 (6 bases). The CDR3 length is 15 residues. Per the germline V gene, CDR1 is MGHRA and CDR2 is YSYEKL. The V end lost 1 base, the J end lost 1 base, and 8 bases lay between the germline ends. The CDR3 is CASSQVRGSYNEQFF. CDR3 sequence (DNA): TGCGCCAGCAGCCAAGTGAGGGGGTCCTACAATGAGCAGTTCTTC.

The V call is TRBV7-8, the J call TRBJ2-5; D is tentatively TRBD1 or TRBD2 (6 bases each). Trimming shortened V by 5 bases and J by 11 bases, and 15 bases separated the two germline ends. This CDR3 spans 12 amino acids. The germline CDR1 and CDR2 sequences are SGHVS and FQNEAQ. CDR3 protein: CASSPRGDGQYF. As DNA, the CDR3 is TGTGCCAGCAGCCCGAGGGGGGATGGGCAGTACTTC.

The V and J genes are TRBV5-1 and TRBJ2-7, with 15 positions matching TRBD2. Per the germline V gene, CDR1 is SGHRS and CDR2 is YFSETQ. V shed 3 bases and J 5 bases; nucleotides not matched to a gene: 6. CDR3 length equals 16 residues. Written as DNA, the CDR3 is TGCGCCAGCAGCTCCGGGACTAGCGGGAGGATCCACGAGCAGTACTTC. Its translation: CASSSGTSGRIHEQYF.

The CDR3 sequence: CASSGGTGTEQFF. As DNA, the CDR3 is TGTGCCAGCAGCGGCGGGACAGGTACTGAGCAGTTCTTC. The chain joins TRBV5-6 to TRBJ2-1, with 8 bases fitting TRBD1. The CDR3 is made up of 13 amino acids. J was trimmed by 9 bases and V by 4 bases; bases with no gene match: 6. The V gene's germline CDR1 is SGHDT and CDR2 YYEEEE.

The chain links TRBV28 to TRBJ2-7, with 13 bases identical to TRBD2. The V and J ends lost 8 bases and 4 bases, in that order; junction bases with no gene match: 8. This CDR3 spans 15 amino acids. CDR1 and CDR2 (germline): MDHEN, SYDVKM. CDR3 sequence (DNA): TGTGCCAGCCTTGGACTAGCGGGAGCAGGGTACGAGCAGTACTTC. Protein product: CASLGLAGAGYEQYF.

The chain couples TRBV10-2 to TRBJ1-6; D call uncertain. Germline V lookup: CDR1 WSHSY, CDR2 SAAADI. V lost 8 bases and J 4 bases, leaving 6 bases between the germline ends. The CDR3 contains 12 residues. The CDR3 DNA follows: TGCGCCAGCTGGATGTATAATTCACCCCTCCACTTT. This translates into CASWMYNSPLHF.

The chain combines TRBV15 with TRBJ2-5; possibly TRBD2 for D (7 bases). CDR1 and CDR2 from the germline V gene are LNHNV and YYDKDF (reference sequence). Trimming took 0 bases from V and 2 from J, leaving 16 bases between them. CDR3 length equals 17 residues. CDR3: CATSRDWGGHSQETQYF. The CDR3 DNA is TGTGCCACCAGCAGAGATTGGGGGGGACACTCACAAGAGACCCAGTACTTC.

CDR3 loop: CASRARTSGRETQYF. The CDR3 DNA sequence: TGTGCCAGCAGAGCCCGGACTAGCGGGAGAGAGACCCAGTACTTC. J is TRBJ2-5 and V is TRBV28, with 13 bases matching TRBD2. The CDR3 consists of 15 residues. Germline values: CDR1 MDHEN, CDR2 SYDVKM. With V trimmed by 6 bases and J by 4 bases, 5 bases remained unmatched.

The chain uses TRBV27 and TRBJ2-1; 8 nucleotides line up with TRBD1. V trimming: 5 bases; J trimming: 3 bases; junction bases outside the gene matches: 9. This CDR3 is built from 16 residues. Per germline, CDR1 MNHEY and CDR2 SMNVEV (reference sequence). The CDR3 sequence is CASSPSTGENYNEQFF. CDR3 in DNA: TGTGCCAGCAGTCCCTCGACAGGGGAGAACTACAATGAGCAGTTCTTC.

The table lists this clone with a count of one. This rearrangement joins TRBV2 to TRBJ2-7; TRBD1 matches at 11 bases. CDR1 SNHLY and CDR2 FYNNEI come from the germline V gene. The CDR3 loop spans 15 amino acids. Trimming cost V 5 bases and J 4 bases; bases outside gene matches: 7. This CDR3 reads CASSHHRDRGYEQYF. CDR3 bases: TGTGCCAGCAGTCATCACCGGGACAGGGGGTACGAGCAGTACTTC.

The chain links TRBV4-2 to TRBJ1-3, with 10 bases that match TRBD1. V lost 2 bases to trimming and J lost 7 bases; unmatched junction nucleotides: 8. The germline CDR1 and CDR2 sequences are LGHNA and YNFKEQ. This CDR3 spans 16 amino acids. CDR3 in amino acids: CASSQPGQGLENTIYF. The DNA of the CDR3 is TGTGCCAGCAGCCAACCGGGACAGGGGCTGGAGAACACCATATATTTT.

The chain has TRBV7-3 and TRBJ2-7; D is perhaps TRBD1 or TRBD2 (6 bases each). This CDR3 comprises 16 residues. The germline CDR1 and CDR2 sequences are SGHTA and FQGTGA. V dropped 1 base and J dropped 3 bases, with 16 bases sitting between them. CDR3 nucleotides: TGTGCCAGCAGCTTAAGTAGGGCCGGAGGGGGCTACGAGCAGTACTTC. Translated: CASSLSRAGGGYEQYF.

As concerns this clone: At the DNA level, this CDR3 is encoded by other sequences in the same sample as well. The chain has TRBV7-9 and TRBJ2-2; TRBD1 aligns across 10 bases. Germline lookup yields CDR1 SEHNR and CDR2 FQNEAQ (reference sequence). V shed 5 bases and J 8 bases; nucleotides not matched to a gene: 11. CDR3 length: 16 residues. Here the CDR3 reads CASSAEGTGVPGELFF. Here the CDR3 DNA reads TGTGCCAGCAGCGCAGAGGGGACAGGGGTGCCTGGGGAGCTGTTTTTT.

V and J are TRBV5-8 and TRBJ2-2; D uncertain. Looked up from germline, CDR1 is SGHTS and CDR2 is YDEGEE. The V and J ends lost 4 bases and 7 bases respectively, with 8 bases between them. The CDR3 contains 12 residues. CDR3 nucleotides: TGTGCCAGCAGCAGCGAAAACGGGGAGCTGTTTTTT. Its protein is CASSSENGELFF. The full variable domain, its missing parts supplied by reference TRBV5-8 and TRBJ2-2, is EAGVTQSPTHLIKTRGQQATLRCSPISGHTSVYWYQQALGLGLQFLLWYDEGEERNRGNFPPRFSGRQFPNYSSELNVNALELEDSALYLCASSSENGELFFGEGSRLTVL.

The chain carries TRBV4-1 and TRBJ2-1, with 16 bases that match TRBD2. Germline CDR1 and CDR2: MGHRA and YSYEKL. The CDR3 is 21 residues long. The ends lost 4 bases at V and 8 bases at J; junction bases unmatched: 20. CDR3 bases: TGCGCCAGCAGCCGACCGACCGGGACTAGCGGGAGGGCCGTCGGTTTATATGAGCAGTTCTTC. It yields the protein CASSRPTGTSGRAVGLYEQFF.

V is TRBV27 and J is TRBJ2-5, with 7 bases fitting TRBD1. The J call may be mistaken, given a closer DNA end match to TRBJ2-7. The CDR3 has 13 residues. CDR1 is MNHEY, CDR2 SMNVEV, per germline (reference sequence). The CDR3 loop reads CASRRDSSYEQYF. As DNA, the CDR3 is TGTGCCAGCCGCCGGGACAGTTCCTACGAGCAGTACTTC.

The V call is TRBV6-6, the J call TRBJ1-1; D unclear. CDR3 length: 14 residues. Trimming removed 8 bases from V and 3 bases from J, with 16 bases in between. From germline, CDR1 is MNHNY and CDR2 SVGAGI (reference sequence). Here the CDR3 DNA reads TGTGCCAGCGGGCCGATGGACGGCGACACTGAAGCTTTCTTT. Its protein is CASGPMDGDTEAFF.